This T cell receptor beta chain was sequenced in a study of neurological immune-mediated disorders. This clonotype occurred many times. TCRdb itself ran the 5' RACE reads through MiXCR, one entry per CDR3 protein. Of about 84,000 distinct CDR3 sequences detected, 10% to 13% appear once; the ten largest clones hold 1.8%. Unsorted libraries were derived from 2 million PBMCs stored at -80 C. The clonotype was recovered from a man aged 40-50 years in good health. The source material was PBMCs.

In nucleotides, the CDR3 is TGTGCCAGCAGCTCCTGGTCAGCCACTACAGATACGCAGTATTTT. As protein: CASSSWSATTDTQYF. This chain uses TRBV5-8 with TRBJ2-3; no clear D gene. The CDR3 consists of 15 residues. V lost 3 bases and J 3 bases, leaving 14 bases between the germline ends. Germline V gene sequence: CDR1 SGHTS, CDR2 YDEGEE.